This TCR beta chain was sequenced for a study of T cell changes during pregnancy in multiple sclerosis. The protocol was immunoSEQ multiplex PCR, while the TCRdb copy is restricted to in-frame clones and leaves out a portion. This sample yields around 97,000 clones, of which roughly 92% are seen a single time; around 0.92% belongs to the top ten. Germline assignment: CDR1 SGDLS and CDR2 YYNGEE. CDR3 size: 14 residues. V lost 4 bases, J lost 4 bases, and 4 bases stayed unmatched. Sequencing used peripheral blood, obtained after pregnancy. This clonotype originated in a female donor with multiple sclerosis, enrolled in a pregnancy study. This chain uses TRBV9 with TRBJ1-1; 10 positions agree with TRBD1. The CDR3 sequence: CASSSGTGVTEAFF. As DNA, the CDR3 is TGTGCCAGCAGCTCCGGGACAGGGGTCACTGAAGCTTTCTTT.